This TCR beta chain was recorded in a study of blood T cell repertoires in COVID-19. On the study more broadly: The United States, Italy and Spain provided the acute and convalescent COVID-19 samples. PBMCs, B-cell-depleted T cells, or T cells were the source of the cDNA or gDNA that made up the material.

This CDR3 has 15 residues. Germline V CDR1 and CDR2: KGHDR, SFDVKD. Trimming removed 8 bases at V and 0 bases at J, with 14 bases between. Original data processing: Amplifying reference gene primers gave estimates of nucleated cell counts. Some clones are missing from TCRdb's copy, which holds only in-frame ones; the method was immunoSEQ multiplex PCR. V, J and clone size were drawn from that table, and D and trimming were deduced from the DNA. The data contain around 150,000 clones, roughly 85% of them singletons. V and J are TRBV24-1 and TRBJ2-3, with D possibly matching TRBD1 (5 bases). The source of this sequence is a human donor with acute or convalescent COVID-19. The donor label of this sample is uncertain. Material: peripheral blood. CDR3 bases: TGTGCCACCACCTCGACAGCGTCTAGCACAGATACGCAGTATTTT. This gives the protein CATTSTASSTDTQYF.